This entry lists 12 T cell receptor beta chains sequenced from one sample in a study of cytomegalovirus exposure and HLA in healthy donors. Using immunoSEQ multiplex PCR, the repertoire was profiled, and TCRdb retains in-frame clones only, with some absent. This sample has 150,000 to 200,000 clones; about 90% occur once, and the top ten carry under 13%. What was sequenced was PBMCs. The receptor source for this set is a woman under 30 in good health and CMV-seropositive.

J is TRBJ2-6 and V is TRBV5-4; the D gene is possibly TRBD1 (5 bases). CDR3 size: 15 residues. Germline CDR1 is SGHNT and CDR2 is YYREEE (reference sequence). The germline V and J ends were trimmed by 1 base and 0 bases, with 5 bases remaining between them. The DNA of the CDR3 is TGTGCCAGCAGCTTGAGGGGCTCTGGGGCCAACGTCCTGACTTTC. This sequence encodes CASSLRGSGANVLTF.

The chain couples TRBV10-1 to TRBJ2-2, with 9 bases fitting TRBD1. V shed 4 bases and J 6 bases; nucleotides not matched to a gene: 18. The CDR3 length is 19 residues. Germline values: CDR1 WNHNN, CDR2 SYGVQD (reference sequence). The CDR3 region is CASSVWDRVANIGAGELFF. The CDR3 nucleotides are TGCGCCAGCAGTGTATGGGACAGGGTAGCAAATATAGGAGCCGGGGAGCTGTTTTTT.

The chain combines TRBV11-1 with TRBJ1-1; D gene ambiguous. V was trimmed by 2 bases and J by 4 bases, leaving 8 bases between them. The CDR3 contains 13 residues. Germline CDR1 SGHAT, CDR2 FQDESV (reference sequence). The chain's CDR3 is CASSLSGITEAFF. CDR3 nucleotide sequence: TGTGCCAGCAGCTTATCAGGAATCACTGAAGCTTTCTTT.

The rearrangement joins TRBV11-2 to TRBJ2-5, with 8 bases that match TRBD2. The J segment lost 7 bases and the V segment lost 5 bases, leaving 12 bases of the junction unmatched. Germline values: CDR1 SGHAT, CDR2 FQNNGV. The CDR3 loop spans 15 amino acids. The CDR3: CASSPGTSGVGTQYF. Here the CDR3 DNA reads TGTGCCAGCAGCCCGGGGACTAGTGGGGTCGGGACCCAGTACTTC.

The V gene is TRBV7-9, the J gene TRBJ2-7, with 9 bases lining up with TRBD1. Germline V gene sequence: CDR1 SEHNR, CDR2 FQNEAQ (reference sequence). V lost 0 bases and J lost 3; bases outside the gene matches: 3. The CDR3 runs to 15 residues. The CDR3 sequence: CASSLAGTGSYEQYF. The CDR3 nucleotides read TGTGCCAGCAGCTTAGCCGGGACAGGGAGCTACGAGCAGTACTTC.

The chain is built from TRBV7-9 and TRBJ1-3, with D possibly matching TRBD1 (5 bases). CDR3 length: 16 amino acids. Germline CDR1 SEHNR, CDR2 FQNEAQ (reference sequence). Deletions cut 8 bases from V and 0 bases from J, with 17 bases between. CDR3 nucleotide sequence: TGTGCCAGCCCTCCTGCCAACAGGAGCTCTGGAAACACCATATATTTT. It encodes CASPPANRSSGNTIYF.

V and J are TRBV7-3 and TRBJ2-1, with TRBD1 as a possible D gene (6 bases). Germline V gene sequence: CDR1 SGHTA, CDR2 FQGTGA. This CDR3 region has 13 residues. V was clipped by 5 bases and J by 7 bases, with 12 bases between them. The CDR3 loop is CASSLGHSNEQFF. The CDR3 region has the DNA TGTGCCAGCAGCCTGGGACATTCAAATGAGCAGTTCTTC.

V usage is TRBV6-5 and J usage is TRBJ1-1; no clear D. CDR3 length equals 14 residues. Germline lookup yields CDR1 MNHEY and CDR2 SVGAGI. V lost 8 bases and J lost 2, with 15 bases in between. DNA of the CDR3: TGTGCCAGCGCGGTACGGGGAATAAACACTGAAGCTTTCTTT. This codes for CASAVRGINTEAFF.

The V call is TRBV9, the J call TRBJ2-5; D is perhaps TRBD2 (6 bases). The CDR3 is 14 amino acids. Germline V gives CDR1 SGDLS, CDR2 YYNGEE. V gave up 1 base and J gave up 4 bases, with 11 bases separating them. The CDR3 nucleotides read TGTGCCAGCAGCGTATACGAGGGAGGAGAGACCCAGTACTTC. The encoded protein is CASSVYEGGETQYF.

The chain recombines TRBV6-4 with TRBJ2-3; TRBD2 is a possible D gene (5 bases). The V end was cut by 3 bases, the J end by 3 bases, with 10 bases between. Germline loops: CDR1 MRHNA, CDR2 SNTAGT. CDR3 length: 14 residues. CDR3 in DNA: TGTGCCAGCAGTGAGGAGGCTTCAACAGATACGCAGTATTTT. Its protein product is CASSEEASTDTQYF.

CDR3 nucleotide sequence: TGCGCCAGCAGCCCCGGGACTAGTTCAGGAGATACGCAGTATTTT. Translation: CASSPGTSSGDTQYF. The rearrangement links TRBV5-1 to TRBJ2-3; 8 nucleotides align to TRBD2. There are 15 residues in the CDR3. CDR1 SGHRS and CDR2 YFSETQ come from the germline V gene. V gave up 4 bases and J gave up 5 bases; unmatched junction bases: 9.

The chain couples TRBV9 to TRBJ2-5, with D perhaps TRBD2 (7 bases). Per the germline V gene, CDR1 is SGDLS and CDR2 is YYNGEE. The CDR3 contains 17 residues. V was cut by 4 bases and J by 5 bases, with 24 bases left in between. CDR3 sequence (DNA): TGTGCCAGCAGCCCCCTCGGTCGGGGGGCCTTAGGGGAGACCCAGTACTTC. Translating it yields CASSPLGRGALGETQYF.